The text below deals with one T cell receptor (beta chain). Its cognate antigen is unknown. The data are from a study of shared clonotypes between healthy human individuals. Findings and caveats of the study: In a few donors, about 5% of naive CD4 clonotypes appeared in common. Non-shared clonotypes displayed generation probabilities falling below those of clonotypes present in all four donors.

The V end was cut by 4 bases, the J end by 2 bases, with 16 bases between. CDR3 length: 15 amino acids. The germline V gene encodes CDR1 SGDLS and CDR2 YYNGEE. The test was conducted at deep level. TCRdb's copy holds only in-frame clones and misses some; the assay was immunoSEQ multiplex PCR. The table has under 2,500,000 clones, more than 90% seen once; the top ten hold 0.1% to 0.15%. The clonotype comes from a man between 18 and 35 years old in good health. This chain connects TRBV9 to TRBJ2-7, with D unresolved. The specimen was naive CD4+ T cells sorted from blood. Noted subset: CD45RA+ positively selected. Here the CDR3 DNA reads TGTGCCAGCAGCCGAGCCACTGGTTCTACCTACGAGCAGTACTTC. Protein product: CASSRATGSTYEQYF.